This T cell receptor (beta chain) emerged from a study of cytomegalovirus exposure and HLA in healthy donors. Study-wide results and limits: Because they were indistinguishable, some V segments, including TRBV6-2 and TRBV6-3, were excluded. In vitro confirmation showed a few CMV-associated chains to be CMV antigen specific.

Trimming at V came to 0 bases and at J to 3 bases, leaving 8 bases not matched to a gene. The length of the CDR3 is 16 residues. Germline V lookup: CDR1 SGHRS, CDR2 YFSETQ. This clone was detected a few times. The antigen remains unidentified. Primers: 60 Vbeta forward and 13 Jbeta reverse. This table comes from immunoSEQ multiplex PCR, and its TCRdb copy is limited to in-frame clones, with some not included. The sample holds about 140,000 clones, around 73% seen once. The V gene is TRBV5-1, the J gene TRBJ1-1; 7 positions match TRBD1. The clonotype originates from a middle-aged woman in good health and CMV-seronegative. The sample comprised PBMCs. CDR3: CASSLGVTGWDTEAFF. The CDR3 DNA is TGCGCCAGCAGCTTGGGTGTGACAGGGTGGGACACTGAAGCTTTCTTT.